This T cell receptor beta chain was sequenced in a study of blood T cell repertoires in COVID-19. Study-level background: In each case, the material was cDNA or gDNA derived from T cells, B-cell-depleted T cells, or PBMCs.

Only in-frame clones appear in the TCRdb table, and some are missing; sequencing was by immunoSEQ multiplex PCR. This table has approximately 300,000 clones, 92% appearing once. Either two negative PCRs, clearance, or symptom resolution qualified Cohort 3 donors as recovered. The CDR3 has 15 residues. Germline V gene data show CDR1 as SNHLY and CDR2 as FYNNEI. Trimming pared 7 bases from V and 10 bases from J, leaving 20 bases between. The sample consisted of PBMCs or T cells enriched from blood (not recorded which). J is TRBJ1-6 and V is TRBV2; a possible D gene is TRBD1 (5 bases). This clonotype was obtained from a woman aged 25-40 years who had recovered from COVID-19. DNA of the CDR3: TGTGCCAGCAAAAACCGGGACTCCCTAGGGTCACCCCTCCACTTT. It is translated as CASKNRDSLGSPLHF.